This T cell receptor beta chain stems from a study of identifying expanded T cells in peripheral blood. V dropped 5 bases and J dropped 8; count of bases not matched to a gene: 4. Germline V gene sequence: CDR1 SGHRS, CDR2 YFSETQ. The CDR3 extends over 14 amino acids. No infections or other immune events were documented during collection. Findings and limits, study-wide: Variance in clone template counts between approximately 2-week samples significantly increased with total template count across all healthy donors. Over about two and four weeks, about 17 and 20 clones changed, versus more than 1 between replicates.

Worth noting for this clone: Antigen specificity is unknown.

Here immunoSEQ multiplex PCR was the method, and the copy in TCRdb shows in-frame clones only, minus some. Here the sample spans about 53,000 clones, around 81% being singletons. The sequenced material came from blood. This receptor was identified in a person between 18 and 69 years old in good health. The chain employs TRBV5-1 and TRBJ1-6, with 10 bases matching TRBD1. The DNA of the CDR3 is TGCGCCAGCAGGTCGGACAGGGGGGATTCACCCCTCCACTTT. This translates into CASRSDRGDSPLHF. Full variable domain (outside the CDR3, taken from reference TRBV5-1 and TRBJ1-6): KAGVTQTPRYLIKTRGQQVTLSCSPISGHRSVSWYQQTPGQGLQFLFEYFSETQRNKGNFPGRFSGRQFSNSRSEMNVSTLELGDSALYLCASRSDRGDSPLHFGNGTRLTVT.